Below are 13 T cell receptor beta chains sequenced from a single sample in a study of shared clonotypes between healthy human individuals. Clones were read by immunoSEQ multiplex PCR, and TCRdb kept only the in-frame ones, dropping some. Here the sample spans about 2,500,000 clones, more than 80% being singletons. The sequencing input was naive CD4+ T cells sorted from blood. Sample subset: CD45RA+ positively selected. All receptors derive from a man between 18 and 29 years old in good health.

V is TRBV5-1 and J is TRBJ2-7; TRBD1 might be the D (6 bases). This CDR3 is 14 amino acids long. The ends were cut back, 3 bases at V and 3 bases at J, with 13 bases in the middle. Germline CDR1 reads SGHRS; CDR2 reads YFSETQ. The CDR3: CASSSASQGYEQYF. As DNA, the CDR3 is TGCGCCAGCAGCTCTGCCTCACAGGGCTACGAGCAGTACTTC.

The chain is built from TRBV7-2 and TRBJ2-1; 8 bases fit TRBD2. This CDR3 comprises 17 residues. With V trimmed by 5 bases and J by 2 bases, 11 bases remained unmatched. The germline V gene has CDR1 SGHTA and CDR2 FQGNSA. CDR3 sequence reads: CASSDTPGRATYNEQFF. The DNA of the CDR3 is TGTGCCAGCAGCGATACCCCCGGGAGGGCAACCTACAATGAGCAGTTCTTC.

The count of this clone is one. This chain connects TRBV10-3 to TRBJ1-2; TRBD1 might be the D (6 bases). V was shortened by 10 bases and J by 4 bases, with 13 bases between the two germline ends. This CDR3 has 12 amino acids. Germline V gives CDR1 ENHRY, CDR2 SYGVKD. In DNA, the CDR3 is TGTGCCACCGCCGGGACACTCTATGGCTACACCTTC. It yields the protein CATAGTLYGYTF.

V is TRBV28 and J is TRBJ1-2, with TRBD1 identical over 9 bases. This CDR3 spans 15 amino acids. After removal of 5 bases from V and 2 bases from J, the junction contained 6 bases not matched to a gene. Germline values: CDR1 MDHEN, CDR2 SYDVKM. CDR3 amino acids: CASSVGQGRNYGYTF. Written as DNA, the CDR3 is TGTGCCAGCAGTGTTGGACAGGGGAGGAACTATGGCTACACCTTC.

The chain links TRBV19 to TRBJ2-2; the D call may be TRBD1 or TRBD2 (5 bases each). Germline CDR1 reads LNHDA; CDR2 reads SQIVND (reference sequence). V was cut by 6 bases and J by 6 bases, with 11 bases left in between. There are 13 residues in the CDR3. CDR3 coding DNA: TGTGCCAGTAGCGTTCAGGGACCCGGGGAGCTGTTTTTT. The encoded protein is CASSVQGPGELFF.

The chain combines TRBV7-2 with TRBJ2-1; D is perhaps TRBD2 (5 bases). The length of the CDR3 is 15 residues. V was pared by 4 bases and J by 0 bases, with 10 bases between. CDR1 SGHTA and CDR2 FQGNSA come from the germline V gene. CDR3 amino acids: CASSSDSSSYNEQFF. For the CDR3, the DNA is TGTGCCAGCAGCTCGGACTCGAGCTCCTACAATGAGCAGTTCTTC.

This chain joins TRBV19 and TRBJ2-7; possibly TRBD1 or TRBD2 for D (5 bases each). Per the germline V gene, CDR1 is LNHDA and CDR2 is SQIVND (reference sequence). Trimming removed 5 bases at V and 2 bases at J, with 13 bases between. The CDR3 contains 14 residues. CDR3 sequence: CASSVRDGPYEQYF. The CDR3 DNA reads as TGTGCCAGTAGTGTCCGGGACGGTCCCTACGAGCAGTACTTC.

This sequence joins TRBV10-3 and TRBJ2-1, with 8 bases matching TRBD2. This CDR3 comprises 15 residues. The germline gives CDR1 ENHRY, CDR2 SYGVKD. Unmatched junction bases numbered 9, after V lost 4 bases and J lost 7 bases. In DNA form, the CDR3 reads TGTGCCATCAGTGGGACGGGGGGGCCGAGAAATGAGCAGTTCTTC. Protein: CAISGTGGPRNEQFF.

This chain connects TRBV9 to TRBJ2-1; D is unresolved. Germline CDR1 reads SGDLS; CDR2 reads YYNGEE. CDR3 length: 15 amino acids. The ends were cut back, 0 bases at V and 4 bases at J, with 11 bases in the middle. The CDR3 is CASSVGPETYNEQFF. Written as DNA, the CDR3 is TGTGCCAGCAGCGTAGGTCCGGAGACTTACAATGAGCAGTTCTTC.

The chain couples TRBV4-3 to TRBJ2-1, with 12 bases fitting TRBD2. Germline CDR1 reads LGHNA; CDR2 reads YSLEER. Losses at the gene ends were 4 bases for V and 2 bases for J; bases not matched to a gene: 9. The CDR3 has 18 residues. The CDR3 reads CASSPSAGLAGPYNEQFF. In nucleotides, the CDR3 is TGCGCCAGCAGCCCCTCGGCTGGACTAGCGGGGCCCTACAATGAGCAGTTCTTC.

The chain has TRBV7-9 and TRBJ1-6; D is uncertain. Germline values: CDR1 SEHNR, CDR2 FQNEAQ (reference sequence). CDR3 length equals 15 residues. V dropped 5 bases and J dropped 7 bases, with 15 bases sitting between them. The CDR3 reads CASSPSDLGNSPLHF. CDR3 in DNA: TGTGCCAGCAGCCCCTCGGATCTGGGCAATTCACCCCTCCACTTT. The variable domain in full, with the rest retrieved from reference TRBV7-9 and TRBJ1-6, is DTGVSQNPRHKITKRGQNVTFRCDPISEHNRLYWYRQTLGQGPEFLTYFQNEAQLEKSRLLSDRFSAERPKGSFSTLEIQRTEQGDSAMYLCASSPSDLGNSPLHFGNGTRLTVT.

The chain uses TRBV19 and TRBJ2-7, with unresolved D. The CDR3 runs 15 residues. Germline V CDR1 and CDR2: LNHDA, SQIVND (reference sequence). Trimming shortened V by 10 bases and J by 2 bases, and 21 bases separated the two germline ends. CDR3 amino acids: CATSGVTAPPYEQYF. The CDR3 bases are TGTGCCACCTCGGGTGTTACGGCGCCCCCCTACGAGCAGTACTTC.

The J gene is TRBJ1-3, the V gene TRBV19; D unclear. This CDR3 has 15 amino acids. Germline V gene sequence: CDR1 LNHDA, CDR2 SQIVND (reference sequence). V shed 5 bases and J shed 0 bases, with 11 bases lying between them. CDR3 DNA: TGTGCCAGTAGTTCAGCGGGGAGCTCTGGAAACACCATATATTTT. It translates to CASSSAGSSGNTIYF.